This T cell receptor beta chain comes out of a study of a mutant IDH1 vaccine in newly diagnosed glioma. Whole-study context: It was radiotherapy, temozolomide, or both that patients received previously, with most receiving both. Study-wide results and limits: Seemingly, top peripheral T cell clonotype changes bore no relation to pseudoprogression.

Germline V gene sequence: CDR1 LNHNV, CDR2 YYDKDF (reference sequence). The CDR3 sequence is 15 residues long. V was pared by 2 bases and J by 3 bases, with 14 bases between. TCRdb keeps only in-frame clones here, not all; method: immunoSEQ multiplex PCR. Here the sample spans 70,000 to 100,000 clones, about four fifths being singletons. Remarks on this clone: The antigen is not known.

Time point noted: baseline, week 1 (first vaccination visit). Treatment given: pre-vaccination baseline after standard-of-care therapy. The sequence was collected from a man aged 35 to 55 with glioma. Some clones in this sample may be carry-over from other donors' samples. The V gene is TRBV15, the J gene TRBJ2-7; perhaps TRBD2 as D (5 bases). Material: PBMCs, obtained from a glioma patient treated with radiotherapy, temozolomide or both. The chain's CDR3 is CATSRSRGLGYEQYF. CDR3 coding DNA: TGTGCCACCAGCAGAAGTCGGGGATTAGGCTACGAGCAGTACTTC.